Described below is a single T cell receptor beta chain sequence and its context. The PCR made use of 60 Vbeta and 13 Jbeta primers. TCRdb's copy holds only in-frame clones and misses some; the assay was immunoSEQ multiplex PCR. Among fewer than 150,000 clones, roughly three quarters were seen once, and the ten largest hold roughly 3.1%. This sample stems from a study of cytomegalovirus exposure and HLA in healthy donors. This receptor was obtained from a man between 25 and 39 years old in good health and CMV-seronegative. The specimen was PBMCs.

The CDR3, as DNA: TGTGCCACGAGCGATAGTGAAGAGACCCAGTACTTC. Residues: CATSDSEETQYF. The V gene is TRBV15, the J gene TRBJ2-5; D is unresolved. This CDR3 has 12 amino acids. Germline CDR1 is LNHNV and CDR2 is YYDKDF (reference sequence). Trimming pared 9 bases from V and 3 bases from J, leaving 11 bases between.